The 6 T cell receptor beta chains below all came from one sample that was sequenced in a study of blood T cell repertoires in COVID-19. The data were produced by immunoSEQ multiplex PCR, yet TCRdb's version contains in-frame clones alone and is incomplete. This repertoire shows around 330,000 clones, over 75% found once; its top ten account for 3% to 4%. Sequencing used peripheral blood. Source of these receptors: a woman in her 50s with active or convalescent COVID-19.

The genes are TRBV2 and TRBJ2-2, with 7 positions matching TRBD1. The germline V gene has CDR1 SNHLY and CDR2 FYNNEI. V was clipped by 3 bases and J by 0 bases; unmatched bases: 4. This CDR3 region has 16 residues. Here the CDR3 DNA reads TGTGCCAGCAGTGAGTTCGGGACAGCGAACACCGGGGAGCTGTTTTTT. It translates to CASSEFGTANTGELFF.

The gene calls are TRBV30 and TRBJ2-4; possible D gene TRBD2, 6 bases. Per the germline V gene, CDR1 is GTSNPN and CDR2 is SVGIG (reference sequence). There are 12 residues in the CDR3. Trimming left V 8 bases short and J 8 bases short, with 16 bases between. The CDR3 nucleotides are TGTGCCCGTAGGGGACTTAAACACATTCAGTACTTC. The encoded protein is CARRGLKHIQYF.

The V and J genes are TRBV7-2 and TRBJ2-2, with D possibly TRBD1 on 6 matching bases. This CDR3 comprises 17 residues. Germline-derived CDR1 and CDR2 are SGHTA and FQGNSA. Trimming cost V 5 bases and J 4 bases, with 20 bases left between them. The CDR3 sequence is CASSPLRGPLFTGELFF. CDR3 sequence (DNA): TGTGCCAGCAGCCCTCTCAGGGGTCCACTCTTCACCGGGGAGCTGTTTTTT.

The gene calls are TRBV28 and TRBJ2-7; D may be TRBD2 (6 bases). V lost 2 bases to trimming and J lost 4 bases, with 15 bases between them. The germline V gene encodes CDR1 MDHEN and CDR2 SYDVKM. The CDR3 has 15 amino acids. The CDR3 bases are TGTGCCAGCAGTTTAGCGTCGGGAGAAACTTACGAGCAGTACTTC. Its translation is CASSLASGETYEQYF.

The chain joins TRBV7-2 to TRBJ1-3; the D gene is possibly TRBD1 (5 bases). V lost 1 base, J lost 4 bases, and 8 bases lay in between. Germline CDR1 is SGHTA and CDR2 is FQGNSA. The CDR3 spans 14 residues. The chain's CDR3 is CASSLGRAGNTIYF. The CDR3 bases are TGTGCCAGCAGCTTAGGCAGGGCGGGAAACACCATATATTTT.

V gene TRBV7-2 combines with J gene TRBJ1-5; 9 bases match TRBD1. V shed 5 bases and J 3 bases; nucleotides not matched to a gene: 5. The CDR3 has 15 residues. CDR1 and CDR2 from the germline V gene are SGHTA and FQGNSA. The CDR3 sequence: CASSPGTGNNQPQHF. The CDR3 nucleotides read TGTGCCAGCAGCCCCGGGACAGGGAACAATCAGCCCCAGCATTTT.